The 28 T cell receptor beta chains given below trace back to one sample, sequenced in a study of blood T cell repertoires in COVID-19. Measured with immunoSEQ multiplex PCR; TCRdb has only the in-frame clones, and not every one. The sample holds 310,000 or so clones; roughly nine tenths are singletons and the top ten take 2% to 2.5%. Sequencing was performed on peripheral blood. The receptors stem from a woman aged 45-60 years who had recovered from COVID-19.

This clone was observed a single time. The chain is built from TRBV12-5 and TRBJ2-2, with 7 bases aligning to TRBD1. The CDR3 totals 16 residues. Germline assignment: CDR1 LGHNT and CDR2 FRNRAP. Unmatched junction bases numbered 4, after V lost 2 bases and J lost 1 base. The CDR3 nucleotides read TGTGCTAGTGGTTTGCGGCAGGGGGAGAACACCGGGGAGCTGTTTTTT. This codes for CASGLRQGENTGELFF.

Only one count was recorded for this clone. V gene TRBV7-9 combines with J gene TRBJ1-2, with 7 bases matching TRBD1. Germline V gene data show CDR1 as SEHNR and CDR2 as FQNEAQ (reference sequence). The CDR3 has 14 residues. Trimming removed 4 bases from V and 4 bases from J; junction bases left unmatched: 6. The CDR3 nucleotides read TGTGCCAGCAGCTACCGTGGACAGGCCTATGGCTACACCTTC. It specifies CASSYRGQAYGYTF.

The V and J genes are TRBV7-9 and TRBJ2-5; D gene uncertain. The CDR3 is made up of 11 amino acids. Germline assignment: CDR1 SEHNR and CDR2 FQNEAQ (reference sequence). Deletions cut 5 bases from V and 2 bases from J, with 3 bases between. The CDR3 loop is CASSPQETQYF. The CDR3 DNA sequence: TGTGCCAGCAGCCCACAAGAGACCCAGTACTTC. The full variable domain, in which reference TRBV7-9 and TRBJ2-5 provide the parts outside the CDR3, is DTGVSQNPRHKITKRGQNVTFRCDPISEHNRLYWYRQTLGQGPEFLTYFQNEAQLEKSRLLSDRFSAERPKGSFSTLEIQRTEQGDSAMYLCASSPQETQYFGPGTRLLVL.

V is TRBV5-4 and J is TRBJ1-2, with D possibly matching TRBD1 (6 bases). The germline V gene has CDR1 SGHNT and CDR2 YYREEE (reference sequence). This CDR3 comprises 14 residues. V lost 4 bases and J 7 bases, leaving 17 bases between the germline ends. This CDR3 is CASSLLQGVGGYTF. The CDR3 DNA reads TGTGCCAGCAGCCTTTTACAGGGTGTCGGTGGCTACACCTTC.

The genes are TRBV13 and TRBJ1-1; 7 nucleotides agree with TRBD1. Germline V gene lookup returns CDR1 PRHDT and CDR2 FYEKMQ (reference sequence). The CDR3 totals 14 residues. The ends lost 4 bases at V and 4 bases at J; junction bases unmatched: 6. Here the CDR3 DNA reads TGTGCCAGCAGCTCGACAGGGTTGGGCACTGAAGCTTTCTTT. Translating it yields CASSSTGLGTEAFF. The full variable domain, with the rest looked up from reference TRBV13 and TRBJ1-1, is AAGVIQSPRHLIKEKRETATLKCYPIPRHDTVYWYQQGPGQDPQFLISFYEKMQSDKGSIPDRFSAQQFSDYHSELNMSSLELGDSALYFCASSSTGLGTEAFFGQGTRLTVV.

The V and J genes are TRBV4-2 and TRBJ1-3, with D perhaps matching TRBD1 (6 bases). V lost 1 base to trimming and J lost 4 bases, with 14 bases between them. The V gene's germline CDR1 is LGHNA and CDR2 YNFKEQ. This CDR3 comprises 16 residues. DNA for the CDR3: TGTGCCAGCAGCCAAGGTCCAGGGGCTACGGGAAACACCATATATTTT. Protein sequence: CASSQGPGATGNTIYF.

The CDR3 sequence is CASSLPSGTANIQYF. CDR3 coding DNA: TGTGCCAGCAGTCTACCCTCCGGGACAGCAAACATTCAGTACTTC. The rearrangement joins TRBV27 to TRBJ2-4, with 7 bases fitting TRBD1. CDR1 and CDR2 from the germline V gene are MNHEY and SMNVEV (reference sequence). The CDR3 totals 15 residues. Trimming at V came to 5 bases and at J to 6 bases, leaving 10 bases not matched to a gene.

This rearrangement joins TRBV18 to TRBJ2-1; possibly TRBD1 for D (6 bases). Trimming stripped 6 bases from V and 0 bases from J, with 12 bases between. The CDR3 consists of 15 residues. Germline CDR1 and CDR2: KGHSH and LQKENI. Here the CDR3 reads CASSSGVGSYNEQFF. DNA for the CDR3: TGTGCCAGCTCCTCAGGGGTTGGCTCCTACAATGAGCAGTTCTTC.

The count of this clone is one. J is TRBJ1-1 and V is TRBV28; 7 nucleotides line up with TRBD1. Per germline, CDR1 MDHEN and CDR2 SYDVKM. The J segment lost 1 base and the V segment lost 5 bases, leaving 10 bases of the junction unmatched. The CDR3 totals 16 residues. The CDR3 spells CASSRTGTVGNTEAFF. DNA for the CDR3: TGTGCCAGCAGTCGAACCGGGACAGTAGGGAACACTGAAGCTTTCTTT.

The table lists this clone with a count of one. J is TRBJ1-1 and V is TRBV19, with TRBD1 as a possible D gene (6 bases). This CDR3 contains 14 residues. The V end lost 8 bases, the J end lost 1 base, and 14 bases lay between the germline ends. Germline assignment: CDR1 LNHDA and CDR2 SQIVND (reference sequence). In DNA, the CDR3 is TGTGCCAGTGGTAGGGGGGGCTGGAACACTGAAGCTTTCTTT. This encodes CASGRGGWNTEAFF. The whole variable domain, filled in from reference TRBV19 and TRBJ1-1, reads DGGITQSPKYLFRKEGQNVTLSCEQNLNHDAMYWYRQDPGQGLRLIYYSQIVNDFQKGDIAEGYSVSREKKESFPLTVTSAQKNPTAFYLCASGRGGWNTEAFFGQGTRLTVV.

V and J are TRBV2 and TRBJ1-1, with D unclear. The V end was cut by 9 bases, the J end by 7 bases, with 21 bases between. This CDR3 is 14 amino acids long. Germline V gives CDR1 SNHLY, CDR2 FYNNEI. The CDR3 sequence: CARTPLTAPSEAFF. Here the CDR3 DNA reads TGTGCCAGGACTCCATTGACGGCCCCGAGTGAAGCTTTCTTT.

V is TRBV19 and J is TRBJ2-4; no reliable D call. This CDR3 region has 14 residues. The germline CDR1 and CDR2 sequences are LNHDA and SQIVND (reference sequence). V lost 0 bases, J lost 6 bases, and 9 bases lay in between. CDR3 protein: CASSIDLEGNIQYF. The DNA of the CDR3 is TGTGCCAGTAGTATAGATCTAGAAGGAAACATTCAGTACTTC. Together with reference TRBV19 and TRBJ2-4, the CDR3 gives the full variable domain: DGGITQSPKYLFRKEGQNVTLSCEQNLNHDAMYWYRQDPGQGLRLIYYSQIVNDFQKGDIAEGYSVSREKKESFPLTVTSAQKNPTAFYLCASSIDLEGNIQYFGAGTRLSVL.

The chain couples TRBV7-8 to TRBJ1-5, with 9 bases matching TRBD1. Germline CDR1 and CDR2: SGHVS and FQNEAQ. Trimming took 1 base from V and 7 from J; bases not matched to a gene: 5. This CDR3 spans 15 amino acids. CDR3 DNA sequence: TGTGCCAGCAGCTTAGTGGGACAGGGTCACCAGCCCCAGCATTTT. Protein sequence: CASSLVGQGHQPQHF.

This sequence joins TRBV24-1 and TRBJ1-2; D is unclear. Trimming shortened V by 6 bases and J by 4 bases, and 8 bases separated the two germline ends. The germline V gene has CDR1 KGHDR and CDR2 SFDVKD. The CDR3 has 12 residues. The DNA for the CDR3 is TGTGCCACCAGTCATCCCAGCTATGGCTACACCTTC. This sequence encodes CATSHPSYGYTF.

The chain links TRBV7-3 to TRBJ2-5; 7 nucleotides align to TRBD2. The CDR3 contains 13 residues. Trimming cost V 3 bases and J 3 bases; bases outside gene matches: 1. Germline V gene data show CDR1 as SGHTA and CDR2 as FQGTGA. The CDR3 bases are TGTGCCAGCAGCTTTCTAGCGGAAGAGACCCAGTACTTC. It is translated as CASSFLAEETQYF. Combining the CDR3 with reference TRBV7-3 and TRBJ2-5 gives the whole variable domain GAGVSQTPSNKVTEKGKYVELRCDPISGHTALYWYRQSLGQGPEFLIYFQGTGAADDSGLPNDRFFAVRPEGSVSTLKIQRTERGDSAVYLCASSFLAEETQYFGPGTRLLVL.

The chain is built from TRBV7-9 and TRBJ2-7, with 9 bases that match TRBD1. Germline CDR1 SEHNR, CDR2 FQNEAQ (reference sequence). The length of the CDR3 is 16 residues. Trimming cost V 5 bases and J 1 base; bases outside gene matches: 9. The CDR3 sequence is CASSHPADRGSYEQYF. DNA for the CDR3: TGTGCCAGCAGCCACCCGGCGGACAGGGGATCCTACGAGCAGTACTTC.

This clone was recorded once. The genes are TRBV10-3 and TRBJ1-5, with D possibly matching TRBD1 (6 bases). The V gene lost 2 bases and the J gene lost 6 bases, with 14 bases spanning the gap. The V gene's germline CDR1 is ENHRY and CDR2 SYGVKD. The CDR3 totals 15 residues. Here the CDR3 reads CAISEGWGRGQPQHF. CDR3 DNA sequence: TGTGCCATCAGTGAGGGTTGGGGGCGCGGTCAGCCCCAGCATTTT.

The chain joins TRBV5-1 to TRBJ2-5; tentatively, D is TRBD1 (5 bases). Germline loops: CDR1 SGHRS, CDR2 YFSETQ. Trimming left V 4 bases short and J 7 bases short, with 20 bases between. This CDR3 is built from 15 residues. CDR3 bases: TGCGCCAGCAGCGCCGACCGTAGTGGGGCTGCGACCCAGTACTTC. It is translated as CASSADRSGAATQYF.

The chain is built from TRBV9 and TRBJ1-5; no clear D gene. The CDR3 has 14 amino acids. CDR1 SGDLS and CDR2 YYNGEE come from the germline V gene. Trimming cost V 5 bases and J 0 bases, with 9 bases left between them. CDR3 in DNA: TGTGCCAGCAGTTACGGGAATAGCAATCAGCCCCAGCATTTT. It is translated as CASSYGNSNQPQHF.

The chain is built from TRBV7-2 and TRBJ1-3; D call uncertain. The CDR3 extends over 14 amino acids. Germline V gene data show CDR1 as SGHTA and CDR2 as FQGNSA. V was cut by 7 bases and J by 3 bases, with 13 bases left in between. The CDR3 region has the DNA TGTGCCAGCACTGGCCTGGGCCTTGGAAACACCATATATTTT. This codes for CASTGLGLGNTIYF.

This clone was seen a single time. The sample holds other DNA sequences that translate to the same CDR3. This chain uses TRBV30 with TRBJ1-1, with 7 bases lining up with TRBD1. Losses at the gene ends were 2 bases for V and 0 bases for J; bases not matched to a gene: 3. CDR1 and CDR2 (germline): GTSNPN, SVGIG (reference sequence). The CDR3 is 14 amino acids. CDR3 in DNA: TGTGCCTGGAGTTTAGGGACAGTGAACACTGAAGCTTTCTTT. It translates to CAWSLGTVNTEAFF.

This chain links TRBV5-1 with TRBJ2-7; possible D gene TRBD1, 5 bases. With 4 bases removed from V and 6 bases from J, the gap between germline ends came to 11 bases. The CDR3 loop spans 12 amino acids. Germline V gene data show CDR1 as SGHRS and CDR2 as YFSETQ. The CDR3 DNA reads TGCGCCAGCAGCCTGCAGGGATCCGAGCAGTACTTC. It is translated as CASSLQGSEQYF.

This clone was counted a single time. This chain joins TRBV27 and TRBJ2-5, with 7 bases lining up with TRBD2. Germline values: CDR1 MNHEY, CDR2 SMNVEV (reference sequence). Trimming cost V 6 bases and J 2 bases; bases outside gene matches: 6. This CDR3 has 14 residues. The CDR3, as DNA: TGTGCCAGCAGGACCTGGGGGGGACAAGAGACCCAGTACTTC. Its translation: CASRTWGGQETQYF.

This chain links TRBV6-2 or TRBV6-3 with TRBJ2-1; no firm D call. Trimming removed 3 bases at V and 6 bases at J, with 12 bases between. Germline values: CDR1 MNHEY, CDR2 SVGEGT. This CDR3 has 14 residues. The CDR3 reads CASSYSELGNEQFF. The DNA of the CDR3 is TGTGCCAGCAGTTATTCCGAGCTAGGCAATGAGCAGTTCTTC.

The chain uses TRBV27 and TRBJ1-5, with 9 bases matching TRBD1. CDR3 length: 14 residues. The germline V gene has CDR1 MNHEY and CDR2 SMNVEV (reference sequence). J lost 4 bases, V lost 5 bases, and 3 bases had no gene match. CDR3: CASSTGTGNQPQHF. For the CDR3, the DNA is TGTGCCAGCAGTACCGGGACAGGGAATCAGCCCCAGCATTTT.

The rearrangement joins TRBV11-2 to TRBJ1-1; D is uncertain. This CDR3 has 14 residues. Germline CDR1 reads SGHAT; CDR2 reads FQNNGV. Trimming stripped 5 bases from V and 2 bases from J, with 12 bases between. DNA of the CDR3: TGTGCCAGCAGCCTAAGAGGAAATAACACTGAAGCTTTCTTT. Amino acids: CASSLRGNNTEAFF.

This chain joins TRBV5-8 and TRBJ2-2; maybe TRBD2 (6 bases). Germline V lookup: CDR1 SGHTS, CDR2 YDEGEE. The CDR3 covers 14 residues. The chain's CDR3 is CANEDLADTGELFF. CDR3 in DNA: TGTGCGAACGAAGATTTAGCGGACACCGGGGAGCTGTTTTTT.

J is TRBJ2-1 and V is TRBV6-5; 14 positions match TRBD2. With 4 bases clipped from V and 16 bases from J, the junction kept 9 bases outside the gene matches. The CDR3 has 14 amino acids. The germline CDR1 and CDR2 sequences are MNHEY and SVGAGI. The CDR3 protein is CASSSSGLAGDRFF. CDR3 sequence (DNA): TGTGCCAGCAGTTCCTCGGGACTAGCGGGGGATCGTTTCTTC.